This TCR beta chain was profiled in a study of beta chain features in type 1 diabetes. General observations from the study: All four CD4+ subsets of Type 1 diabetes patients contained TCRB CDR3s that were moderately but significantly shorter.

Reverse transcription of all isolated RNA meant that expressed TCRB transcripts were sequenced. Profiling relied on immunoSEQ multiplex PCR, and the TCRdb table lists in-frame clones only, not all of them. The sample records 640,000 or so clones, 10% to 15% being singletons. With respect to this clone: Its antigen is unknown.

The CDR3 extends over 19 amino acids. V lost 3 bases to trimming and J lost 0 bases; unmatched junction nucleotides: 12. Germline V lookup: CDR1 LGHNA, CDR2 YNFKEQ. This receptor was obtained from a man younger than 30 with type 1 diabetes. The rearrangement joins TRBV4-2 to TRBJ2-1, with TRBD2 matching over 9 bases. The sample consisted of naive CD4+ T cells from blood. CDR3 sequence: CASSHDSGGGVISYNEQFF. The CDR3 DNA reads TGTGCCAGCAGCCATGATAGCGGGGGAGGGGTAATCTCCTACAATGAGCAGTTCTTC.